Each of the 28 T cell receptor beta chains below was sequenced from the same sample in a study of human T cells and chemical hapten exposure. MiXCR, run by TCRdb on the RACE reads, gives a single entry per CDR3 protein. The repertoire holds approximately 370,000 distinct CDR3 sequences, roughly 6% seen once, with approximately 8.2% in the top ten. The time point: pre-sensitization, week 0. The treatment: therapeutic diphenylcyclopropenone sensitization with weekly scalp DPC. The source was whole blood, collected in connection with sensitization to the hapten diphenylcyclopropenone (DPC). Receptors originate from a woman between 18 and 29 years old with alopecia areata. Some clones in this sample may be carry-over from other donors' samples.

This clonotype came up many times. V usage is TRBV18 and J usage is TRBJ1-1; 8 positions agree with TRBD1. CDR1 and CDR2 from the germline V gene are KGHSH and LQKENI. The CDR3 runs to 22 residues. Germline trimming cut 3 bases from V and 10 bases from J; bases unmatched to any gene: 34. The DNA of the CDR3 is TGTGCCAGCTCACCTCTCAACCTTTTCCGGGACAGGCATGACGGTATGAATTCGGGAGCTTTCTTT. This codes for CASSPLNLFRDRHDGMNSGAFF.

This clonotype was counted at least ten times. This rearrangement joins TRBV5-6 to TRBJ1-1; the D is unclear. Germline-derived CDR1 and CDR2 are SGHDT and YYEEEE. Trimming removed 3 bases from V and 4 bases from J, with 16 bases in between. The CDR3 consists of 15 residues. The CDR3 coding sequence is TGTGCCAGCAGCTCCCAAGTGATCTTTGGCACTGAAGCTTTCTTT. Translated, it gives CASSSQVIFGTEAFF.

This clonotype appeared many times. The chain uses TRBV20-1 and TRBJ2-1; maybe TRBD2 (5 bases). The germline V gene encodes CDR1 DFQATT and CDR2 SNEGSKA (reference sequence). Trimming removed 6 bases at V and 5 bases at J, with 17 bases between. This CDR3 has 14 residues. The CDR3 DNA is TGCAGTGCCTTTGCCTCGGGGTCGAACAATGAGCAGTTCTTC. It codes for CSAFASGSNNEQFF.

The J gene is TRBJ1-5, the V gene TRBV6-1; D is possibly TRBD1 (5 bases). CDR3 length: 16 residues. CDR1 is MNHNS and CDR2 is SASEGT in the germline V gene. Trimming pared 1 base from V and 0 bases from J, leaving 10 bases between. In DNA, the CDR3 is TGTGCCAGCAGTGAAGGGGGCGGATATAGCAATCAGCCCCAGCATTTT. Translation: CASSEGGGYSNQPQHF.

This clonotype was counted many times. The chain combines TRBV10-3 with TRBJ1-3, with D possibly TRBD1 on 5 matching bases. V was clipped by 7 bases and J by 0 bases, with 10 bases between them. The germline V gene encodes CDR1 ENHRY and CDR2 SYGVKD. This CDR3 region has 14 residues. CDR3 loop: CAIMGQNSGNTIYF. In nucleotides, the CDR3 is TGTGCCATCATGGGGCAGAACTCTGGAAACACCATATATTTT.

This clonotype was observed at least ten times. The CDR3 protein is CASSPTSPQIEPGELFF. CDR3 in DNA: TGTGCCAGCTCACCGACCTCCCCACAGATAGAACCCGGGGAGCTGTTTTTT. This rearrangement joins TRBV18 to TRBJ2-2; D gene ambiguous. Germline CDR1 KGHSH, CDR2 LQKENI. Between the trimmed V and J ends, which lost 3 bases and 6 bases, there was a span of 20 bases. CDR3 length: 17 amino acids.

The rearrangement uses TRBV28 and TRBJ2-4, with D tentatively TRBD1 (6 bases). The CDR3 extends over 13 amino acids. Per germline, CDR1 MDHEN and CDR2 SYDVKM. V was clipped by 5 bases and J by 9 bases, with 14 bases between them. CDR3 loop: CASSTGIVGIQYF. CDR3 DNA sequence: TGTGCCAGCAGTACAGGGATCGTTGGCATTCAGTACTTC.

This clonotype was recorded many times. The V and J genes are TRBV28 and TRBJ2-7; tentative D call: TRBD2 (6 bases). Germline V CDR1 and CDR2: MDHEN, SYDVKM. V gave up 6 bases and J gave up 2 bases, with 17 bases separating them. The CDR3 consists of 15 residues. As DNA, the CDR3 is TGTGCCAGCAGACCCATGAAGGGGACTCCCTACGAGCAGTACTTC. Protein: CASRPMKGTPYEQYF.

This clonotype was detected only a few times. The rearrangement uses TRBV6-5 and TRBJ2-7, with D tentatively TRBD2 (6 bases). This CDR3 spans 16 amino acids. Trimming shortened V by 6 bases and J by 0 bases, and 18 bases separated the two germline ends. Germline V gene lookup returns CDR1 MNHEY and CDR2 SVGAGI. The CDR3 loop is CASSMGEAGSSYEQYF. The CDR3 bases are TGTGCCAGCAGCATGGGTGAAGCGGGTTCCTCCTACGAGCAGTACTTC.

The chain joins TRBV28 to TRBJ1-5; the match to TRBD1 covers 10 bases. V was clipped by 4 bases and J by 6 bases; unmatched bases: 6. This CDR3 spans 15 amino acids. CDR1 MDHEN and CDR2 SYDVKM come from the germline V gene. The CDR3 region has the DNA TGTGCCAGCAGTTCTGGGACAGGGGCGTCTCAGCCCCAGCATTTT. Its protein is CASSSGTGASQPQHF.

The CDR3 nucleotides are TGTGCCAGCAGTTCCCCCGTCTCGAACACTGAAGCTTTCTTT. Protein: CASSSPVSNTEAFF. The chain employs TRBV12-3 or TRBV12-4 and TRBJ1-1; D call uncertain. The V end was cut by 4 bases, the J end by 1 base, with 10 bases between. This CDR3 has 14 amino acids.

This clonotype was counted only a few times. V gene TRBV5-1 combines with J gene TRBJ2-7; TRBD2 is a possible D gene (6 bases). Germline V gene sequence: CDR1 SGHRS, CDR2 YFSETQ. The CDR3 runs 13 residues. The V end was cut by 7 bases, the J end by 4 bases, with 15 bases between. The CDR3 DNA sequence: TGCGCCAGCTACGACCCGACTAGTTACGAGCAGTACTTC. As protein: CASYDPTSYEQYF.

This rearrangement joins TRBV28 to TRBJ1-2; 9 bases match TRBD1. The CDR3 totals 15 residues. V dropped 3 bases and J dropped 8; count of bases not matched to a gene: 10. Germline CDR1 is MDHEN and CDR2 is SYDVKM. The CDR3 DNA is TGTGCCAGCAGTTTTAGGGACAGGGAATCGGGCGGCTACACCTTC. This gives the protein CASSFRDRESGGYTF.

This clonotype occurred a few times. The chain is built from TRBV29-1 and TRBJ2-3, with D possibly TRBD2 on 6 matching bases. With 4 bases removed from V and 4 bases from J, the gap between germline ends came to 15 bases. This CDR3 is 14 amino acids long. In germline, CDR1 is SQVTM, CDR2 ANQGSEA. CDR3 protein: CSVATRLGPDTQYF. For the CDR3, the DNA is TGCAGCGTTGCGACCCGACTAGGCCCAGATACGCAGTATTTT.

The genes are TRBV6-6 and TRBJ2-7, with D uncertain. Germline CDR1 MNHNY, CDR2 SVGAGI (reference sequence). The CDR3 consists of 12 residues. The V end lost 6 bases, the J end lost 2 bases, and 8 bases lay between the germline ends. For the CDR3, the DNA is TGTGCCAGCAGCCCACTACCCTACGAGCAGTACTTC. Protein product: CASSPLPYEQYF.

This clonotype appeared many times. V usage is TRBV6-1 and J usage is TRBJ2-3; D is ambiguous. The CDR3 totals 18 residues. Germline assignment: CDR1 MNHNS and CDR2 SASEGT. V was pared by 5 bases and J by 2 bases, with 23 bases between. The CDR3 DNA follows: TGTGCCAGCAGTCCCGACTTGTTTACTCGACGGCACACAGATACGCAGTATTTT. As protein: CASSPDLFTRRHTDTQYF.

The chain has TRBV27 and TRBJ2-1, with D hard to call. Germline CDR1 and CDR2: MNHEY and SMNVEV (reference sequence). The CDR3 has 11 amino acids. Trimming pared 8 bases from V and 4 bases from J, leaving 6 bases between. The CDR3 sequence is CASGEYNEQFF. CDR3 nucleotide sequence: TGTGCCAGCGGTGAATACAATGAGCAGTTCTTC.

This clonotype was observed many times. The chain employs TRBV29-1 and TRBJ2-1, with 9 nucleotides matching TRBD2. Germline V CDR1 and CDR2: SQVTM, ANQGSEA. The CDR3 has 14 residues. The V segment lost 5 bases and the J segment 4 bases; nucleotides outside the gene matches: 6. This CDR3 reads CSVRSGGSYNEQFF. The CDR3 bases are TGCAGCGTTCGAAGCGGGGGGTCTTACAATGAGCAGTTCTTC.

The chain combines TRBV6-5 with TRBJ1-1, with unresolved D. This CDR3 spans 13 amino acids. Trimming took off 6 bases at V and 6 bases at J, with 14 bases between the two ends. In germline, CDR1 is MNHEY, CDR2 SVGAGI. In nucleotides, the CDR3 is TGTGCCAGCAGCCGGAAACTTGGGTCTGAAGCTTTCTTT. Encoded protein: CASSRKLGSEAFF.

The chain couples TRBV7-9 to TRBJ2-5, with D perhaps TRBD1 (6 bases). Germline CDR1 is SEHNR and CDR2 is FQNEAQ (reference sequence). The V end lost 3 bases, the J end lost 0 bases, and 8 bases lay between the germline ends. The CDR3 is made up of 14 amino acids. CDR3 residues: CASSLRQDQETQYF. The CDR3 coding sequence is TGTGCCAGCAGCTTGAGACAGGACCAAGAGACCCAGTACTTC. Full variable domain (outside the CDR3, taken from reference TRBV7-9 and TRBJ2-5): DTGVSQNPRHKITKRGQNVTFRCDPISEHNRLYWYRQTLGQGPEFLTYFQNEAQLEKSRLLSDRFSAERPKGSFSTLEIQRTEQGDSAMYLCASSLRQDQETQYFGPGTRLLVL.

The CDR3 reads CAITRDREWTEAFF. Here the CDR3 DNA reads TGTGCCATCACCCGGGACAGGGAATGGACTGAAGCTTTCTTT. This chain connects TRBV10-3 to TRBJ1-1, with TRBD1 identical over 9 bases. Germline loops: CDR1 ENHRY, CDR2 SYGVKD. With V trimmed by 7 bases and J by 5 bases, 8 bases remained unmatched. This CDR3 region has 14 residues.

The chain combines TRBV5-6 with TRBJ2-1, with D hard to call. Trimming pared 3 bases from V and 0 bases from J, leaving 10 bases between. The germline V gene has CDR1 SGHDT and CDR2 YYEEEE. CDR3 length equals 15 residues. The CDR3 reads CASSYGSNSYNEQFF. The CDR3 region has the DNA TGTGCCAGCAGCTACGGGTCCAACTCCTACAATGAGCAGTTCTTC.

The sample holds many counts of this clonotype. V is TRBV20-1 and J is TRBJ1-1, with D maybe TRBD1 (5 bases). The CDR3 loop spans 14 amino acids. Trimming stripped 7 bases from V and 4 bases from J, with 19 bases between. Germline loops: CDR1 DFQATT, CDR2 SNEGSKA (reference sequence). DNA of the CDR3: TGCAGTGTCAAGCCGGGGACCGAGTTCACTGAAGCTTTCTTT. Encoded protein: CSVKPGTEFTEAFF.

This clonotype was counted at least ten times. This rearrangement joins TRBV13 to TRBJ2-1, with D perhaps assigned TRBD1 or TRBD2 (5 bases each). The CDR3 has 16 amino acids. Trimming cost V 0 bases and J 7 bases, with 16 bases left between them. CDR1 and CDR2 (germline): PRHDT, FYEKMQ (reference sequence). The CDR3 sequence: CASSLGWGHRENEQFF. The CDR3 region has the DNA TGTGCCAGCAGCTTAGGGTGGGGCCACCGGGAAAATGAGCAGTTCTTC.

This clonotype was observed at least ten times. The chain employs TRBV6-5 and TRBJ1-4, with D tentatively TRBD1 (6 bases). The CDR3 is made up of 14 amino acids. With 6 bases removed from V and 6 bases from J, the gap between germline ends came to 14 bases. The germline V gene has CDR1 MNHEY and CDR2 SVGAGI. The DNA for the CDR3 is TGTGCCAGCAGCCGAAACAGGGCTGATGAAAAACTGTTTTTT. The encoded protein is CASSRNRADEKLFF.

This sequence joins TRBV2 and TRBJ1-6, with 8 bases identical to TRBD1. Germline CDR1 SNHLY, CDR2 FYNNEI. Unmatched junction bases numbered 5, after V lost 4 bases and J lost 0 bases. CDR3 length: 17 residues. The CDR3, as DNA: TGTGCCAGCAGTGGGTGGACAGGGAGCTCCTATAATTCACCCCTCCACTTT. This gives the protein CASSGWTGSSYNSPLHF.

J is TRBJ2-3 and V is TRBV7-3; a possible D gene is TRBD1 (5 bases). Per germline, CDR1 SGHTA and CDR2 FQGTGA. Trimming pared 2 bases from V and 10 bases from J, leaving 16 bases between. The CDR3 has 14 residues. The CDR3 loop reads CASSLYDRGSPQYF. The CDR3 region has the DNA TGTGCCAGCAGCTTATACGACAGAGGTTCGCCGCAGTATTTT. The full variable domain, its missing parts supplied by reference TRBV7-3 and TRBJ2-3, is GAGVSQTPSNKVTEKGKYVELRCDPISGHTALYWYRQSLGQGPEFLIYFQGTGAADDSGLPNDRFFAVRPEGSVSTLKIQRTERGDSAVYLCASSLYDRGSPQYFGPGTRLTVL.

This rearrangement joins TRBV25-1 to TRBJ1-5; D call uncertain. The CDR3 extends over 14 amino acids. The V end was cut by 1 base, the J end by 5 bases, with 9 bases between. Germline CDR1 MGHDK, CDR2 SYGVNS. CDR3 DNA: TGTGCCAGCAGTGAATCTTCGGGGTATCAGCCCCAGCATTTT. As protein: CASSESSGYQPQHF.